This passage covers 27 T cell receptor beta chains from one sample sequenced in a study of shared clonotypes between healthy human individuals. Repertoires were generated with immunoSEQ multiplex PCR, while TCRdb's copy carries only in-frame clones and drops some. This table has approximately 2.3 million clones, over 85% appearing once. The sequenced sample consisted of naive CD4+ T cells from PBMCs. Described subset: CD45RA+ positively selected. The source is a man between 18 and 35 years old in good health. Some clones in this sample may be carry-over from other donors' samples.

Note on this clone: Other DNA sequences in the same sample also yield this CDR3. CDR3 protein: CSVERGGETQYF. The CDR3 DNA reads TGCAGCGTTGAGCGGGGGGGTGAGACCCAGTACTTC. The rearrangement uses TRBV29-1 and TRBJ2-5, with TRBD2 identical over 9 bases. The trim removed 3 bases at V and 5 bases at J, leaving 1 base unmatched. Germline assignment: CDR1 SQVTM and CDR2 ANQGSEA. The CDR3 extends over 12 amino acids.

This chain uses TRBV9 with TRBJ1-3, with D perhaps matching TRBD1 (5 bases). This CDR3 spans 16 amino acids. The germline CDR1 and CDR2 sequences are SGDLS and YYNGEE. The V and J ends lost 3 bases and 2 bases respectively, with 15 bases between them. CDR3 DNA sequence: TGTGCCAGCAGCGCGGGTCCCAAGGGGCCTGGAAACACCATATATTTT. Amino acid sequence: CASSAGPKGPGNTIYF.

The V and J genes are TRBV2 and TRBJ2-3; 7 bases match TRBD2. Looked up from germline, CDR1 is SNHLY and CDR2 is FYNNEI. With V trimmed by 8 bases and J by 0 bases, 8 bases remained unmatched. This CDR3 is 15 amino acids long. The CDR3 protein is CASGGGLPSTDTQYF. The CDR3 region has the DNA TGTGCCAGCGGGGGGGGACTACCGAGCACAGATACGCAGTATTTT.

The V and J genes are TRBV13 and TRBJ2-2; 8 positions match TRBD1. The CDR3 sequence is 16 residues long. Germline trimming cut 5 bases from V and 3 bases from J; bases unmatched to any gene: 8. CDR1 and CDR2 (germline): PRHDT, FYEKMQ (reference sequence). Here the CDR3 reads CASSGRDRTHTGELFF. DNA for the CDR3: TGTGCCAGCAGCGGACGGGACAGGACACACACCGGGGAGCTGTTTTTT.

The chain couples TRBV19 to TRBJ1-1; D is unclear. Germline CDR1 LNHDA, CDR2 SQIVND (reference sequence). V shed 6 bases and J shed 1 base, with 9 bases lying between them. The CDR3 is 13 residues long. The CDR3 here is CASSDITNTEAFF. CDR3 nucleotide sequence: TGTGCCAGTAGCGACATCACGAACACTGAAGCTTTCTTT.

Regarding this clone: Additional DNA sequences in this sample encode the identical CDR3. The chain links TRBV5-1 to TRBJ2-1; the D gene could be TRBD1 or TRBD2 (6 bases each). V was shortened by 0 bases and J by 3 bases, with 10 bases between the two germline ends. The CDR3 length is 15 residues. Germline CDR1 SGHRS, CDR2 YFSETQ. CDR3 DNA sequence: TGCGCCAGCAGCTTGGAGGGGGGCAGCTACAATGAGCAGTTCTTC. This encodes CASSLEGGSYNEQFF.

The rearrangement links TRBV25-1 to TRBJ1-1; tentatively, D is TRBD1 (5 bases). Germline V CDR1 and CDR2: MGHDK, SYGVNS. With 2 bases removed from V and 4 bases from J, the gap between germline ends came to 23 bases. The CDR3 runs 18 residues. This chain's CDR3 is CASSEDPHGARGGTEAFF. The CDR3 DNA is TGTGCCAGCAGTGAAGATCCCCACGGGGCTCGTGGGGGCACTGAAGCTTTCTTT.

The J gene is TRBJ1-2, the V gene TRBV28; D is uncertain. Germline CDR1 is MDHEN and CDR2 is SYDVKM. This CDR3 is 16 amino acids long. The V end was cut by 6 bases, the J end by 6 bases, with 23 bases between. The CDR3 sequence: CASSLTPRVPYDGYTF. The DNA for the CDR3 is TGTGCCAGCAGCCTTACCCCTCGGGTCCCCTATGATGGCTACACCTTC.

J is TRBJ1-5 and V is TRBV10-2; 10 bases agree with TRBD1. J lost 3 bases, V lost 4 bases, and 6 bases had no gene match. From germline, CDR1 is WSHSY and CDR2 SAAADI. The CDR3 has 16 residues. The DNA for the CDR3 is TGCGCCAGCAGTGGGGGGACAGGGGCCCTCAATCAGCCCCAGCATTTT. It is translated as CASSGGTGALNQPQHF.

This chain uses TRBV28 with TRBJ1-5; no definite D call. V lost 2 bases, J lost 5 bases, and 13 bases lay in between. The CDR3 has 15 residues. Germline loops: CDR1 MDHEN, CDR2 SYDVKM. The CDR3 coding sequence is TGTGCCAGCAGTTTAGGTAGCCGGTACGATCAGCCCCAGCATTTT. It translates to CASSLGSRYDQPQHF.

Details on this clone: At the DNA level, this CDR3 is encoded by other sequences in the same sample as well. The chain carries TRBV7-2 and TRBJ2-7, with TRBD2 identical over 13 bases. The V gene end was trimmed by 5 bases and the J gene end by 3 bases; junction bases not matched to a gene: 4. Per the germline V gene, CDR1 is SGHTA and CDR2 is FQGNSA. CDR3 length: 15 amino acids. CDR3 bases: TGTGCCAGCAGCCTAAGGACTAGCGGGAGCTACGAGCAGTACTTC. Its translation: CASSLRTSGSYEQYF.

The J gene is TRBJ1-1, the V gene TRBV30; D is unresolved. The V end was cut by 4 bases, the J end by 0 bases, with 18 bases between. This CDR3 has 16 amino acids. Germline loops: CDR1 GTSNPN, CDR2 SVGIG (reference sequence). The CDR3 spells CAWIPTLRRLNTEAFF. The CDR3 region has the DNA TGTGCCTGGATCCCGACCCTAAGGAGGCTGAACACTGAAGCTTTCTTT.

This sequence joins TRBV6-6 and TRBJ2-7; 9 bases are shared with TRBD2. V lost 6 bases and J lost 4; bases outside the gene matches: 7. The CDR3 is made up of 14 amino acids. Germline V lookup: CDR1 MNHNY, CDR2 SVGAGI (reference sequence). CDR3 loop: CASRAGGISYEQYF. In nucleotides, the CDR3 is TGTGCCAGCAGGGCGGGAGGGATCTCATACGAGCAGTACTTC.

The chain combines TRBV9 with TRBJ2-2; 8 bases are a match to TRBD1. Germline lookup yields CDR1 SGDLS and CDR2 YYNGEE. Trimming cost V 3 bases and J 3 bases; bases outside gene matches: 7. The CDR3 length is 16 residues. Here the CDR3 DNA reads TGTGCCAGCAGCGAGCGGACAGGGACTTACACCGGGGAGCTGTTTTTT. Translated, it gives CASSERTGTYTGELFF.

This clone came up once. V is TRBV7-8 and J is TRBJ2-5, with D unclear. There are 16 residues in the CDR3. With 1 base removed from V and 1 base from J, the gap between germline ends came to 13 bases. Germline CDR1 and CDR2: SGHVS and FQNEAQ. CDR3 residues: CASSLGRWRRQETQYF. The CDR3 coding sequence is TGTGCCAGCAGCTTAGGAAGGTGGCGGCGCCAAGAGACCCAGTACTTC.

V is TRBV7-8 and J is TRBJ2-6, with D possibly TRBD2 on 5 matching bases. The V and J ends lost 4 bases and 0 bases respectively, with 10 bases between them. The CDR3 runs to 16 residues. Germline CDR1 and CDR2: SGHVS and FQNEAQ. The CDR3 sequence is CASSWPRGSGANVLTF. In DNA form, the CDR3 reads TGTGCCAGCAGCTGGCCTCGGGGCTCTGGGGCCAACGTCCTGACTTTC.

The rearrangement links TRBV18 to TRBJ2-1; D gene uncertain. CDR3 length: 18 residues. Germline loops: CDR1 KGHSH, CDR2 LQKENI. Trimming shortened V by 2 bases and J by 7 bases, and 24 bases separated the two germline ends. The CDR3 nucleotides are TGTGCCAGCTCACCAGAAATTAGAAGAAACTACTTAGATAATGAGCAGTTCTTC. Encoded protein: CASSPEIRRNYLDNEQFF.

The CDR3 bases are TGCGCCAGCAGTTCCCAAGGATGGGGTCGGGATGGCTACACCTTC. Protein: CASSSQGWGRDGYTF. The chain is built from TRBV5-1 and TRBJ1-2, with unresolved D. The CDR3 extends over 15 amino acids. CDR1 is SGHRS and CDR2 is YFSETQ in the germline V gene. V lost 5 bases to trimming and J lost 6 bases, with 20 bases between them.

The V call is TRBV14, the J call TRBJ2-5; 10 bases are a match to TRBD2. The V segment lost 0 bases and the J segment 5 bases; nucleotides outside the gene matches: 9. Germline-derived CDR1 and CDR2 are SGHDN and FVKESK. This CDR3 comprises 17 residues. The CDR3 region has the DNA TGTGCCAGCAGCCAAGATCAGAGCGGGAGGGCCTTGGAGACCCAGTACTTC. Protein: CASSQDQSGRALETQYF.

This sequence joins TRBV7-9 and TRBJ2-3; D perhaps matches TRBD2 (6 bases). The germline V and J ends were trimmed by 0 bases and 0 bases, with 10 bases remaining between them. Germline CDR1 and CDR2: SEHNR and FQNEAQ (reference sequence). The CDR3 runs 16 residues. CDR3 sequence reads: CASSLASGTSTDTQYF. Here the CDR3 DNA reads TGTGCCAGCAGCTTAGCTAGCGGTACTAGCACAGATACGCAGTATTTT.

This sequence joins TRBV5-1 and TRBJ2-5; D possibly corresponds to TRBD2 (7 bases). The CDR3 is 12 residues long. The germline V gene has CDR1 SGHRS and CDR2 YFSETQ. V was trimmed by 7 bases and J by 7 bases, leaving 14 bases between them. The CDR3 loop reads CASSRGEGTQYF. Written as DNA, the CDR3 is TGCGCCAGCTCGAGGGGGGAGGGGACCCAGTACTTC.

The chain links TRBV19 to TRBJ1-5, with D unresolved. Looked up from germline, CDR1 is LNHDA and CDR2 is SQIVND (reference sequence). The CDR3 contains 14 residues. With 1 base removed from V and 0 bases from J, the gap between germline ends came to 4 bases. The CDR3 protein is CASSIVNSNQPQHF. The CDR3, as DNA: TGTGCCAGTAGTATAGTGAATAGCAATCAGCCCCAGCATTTT.

This chain uses TRBV27 with TRBJ2-1; D remains ambiguous. Looked up from germline, CDR1 is MNHEY and CDR2 is SMNVEV (reference sequence). CDR3 size: 12 residues. Trimming removed 8 bases from V and 8 bases from J, with 13 bases in between. The CDR3 loop is CASFSATDEQFF. Written as DNA, the CDR3 is TGTGCCAGCTTTTCGGCAACCGATGAGCAGTTCTTC.

For this clone: The same CDR3 also results from other DNA sequences found in this sample. The rearrangement uses TRBV5-4 and TRBJ1-1; D remains unclear. Deletions cut 0 bases from V and 4 bases from J, with 4 bases between. There are 12 residues in the CDR3. Germline CDR1 is SGHNT and CDR2 is YYREEE (reference sequence). For the CDR3, the DNA is TGTGCCAGCAGCTTGGGCTCCACTGAAGCTTTCTTT. Translating it yields CASSLGSTEAFF.

This chain uses TRBV27 with TRBJ2-5, with a possible D match to TRBD2 (6 bases). Trimming took off 5 bases at V and 5 bases at J, with 18 bases between the two ends. Germline V gene sequence: CDR1 MNHEY, CDR2 SMNVEV (reference sequence). The CDR3 is 15 residues long. For the CDR3, the DNA is TGTGCCAGCAGTCCTGCCGGGAGATCGGTGGAGACCCAGTACTTC. Its translation: CASSPAGRSVETQYF.

As concerns this clone: Different DNA sequences within this sample yield the same CDR3. V gene TRBV20-1 combines with J gene TRBJ2-1; no firm D call. The CDR3 length is 11 residues. The germline gives CDR1 DFQATT, CDR2 SNEGSKA (reference sequence). Trimming took off 3 bases at V and 10 bases at J, with 10 bases between the two ends. For the CDR3, the DNA is TGCAGTGCTAGGGGAAGTGGGGAGCAGTTCTTC. It yields the protein CSARGSGEQFF.

This chain joins TRBV14 and TRBJ2-7; D is perhaps TRBD2 (5 bases). This CDR3 comprises 12 residues. The germline gives CDR1 SGHDN, CDR2 FVKESK. Trimming removed 5 bases from V and 0 bases from J, with 5 bases in between. The CDR3 reads CASSAGSYEQYF. The CDR3 coding sequence is TGTGCCAGCAGCGCGGGCTCCTACGAGCAGTACTTC.